The T cell receptor (beta chain) described here comes from a study of blood T cell repertoires in COVID-19. In the study overall: Acute and convalescent COVID-19 specimens originated in the United States, Italy and Spain. PBMCs, B-cell-depleted T cells, or T cells were the source of the cDNA or gDNA that made up the material.

With 1 base clipped from V and 7 bases from J, the junction kept 4 bases outside the gene matches. This CDR3 spans 14 amino acids. Germline CDR1 and CDR2: SGHNT and YENEEA. Original methodology: Amplification of reference gene primers provided the estimated nucleated cell counts. Produced via immunoSEQ multiplex PCR; TCRdb's table is partial and in-frame only. Clone size and V and J calls were adopted from that table, with D and trimming inferred from the DNA. This table has 45,000 to 70,000 clones, roughly nine tenths appearing once. This sequence was found in a woman aged 60-75 years with active or convalescent COVID-19. The rearrangement links TRBV11-3 to TRBJ2-1; 7 nucleotides align to TRBD2. The material sequenced was peripheral blood. CDR3 in amino acids: CASSLGGSGNEQFF. The CDR3 DNA follows: TGTGCCAGCAGCTTAGGCGGGAGCGGGAATGAGCAGTTCTTC.